This record concerns one TCR beta chain sequence. Its antigen remains unidentified. At one end, the junction sequence differs from germline, possibly due to a read error. The protocol used for the library was the immunoSEQ multiplex PCR assay. A mixture of 60 forward primers for TCR Vbeta segments and 13 reverse primers for TCR Jbeta segments was used in the multiplex PCR. A multiplex PCR assay on genomic DNA amplified the CDR3 region of rearranged TCR beta genes. Amplified TCR beta libraries were sequenced as 87-base-pair reads on the Illumina HiSeq System. In the source study's methods: A later analysis counted about 80 million unique TCR beta chains across the 550 to 700 repertoires, and 10 million to 11 million of these chains were shared by at least two donors. A nearest-neighbor algorithm error-corrected the raw reads and collapsed the reads into unique sequences, merging closely related sequences to remove PCR and sequencing errors. CDR3 sequences were aligned to IMGT reference sequences to assign V, D and J gene segments. Each retained sequence needed at least a six-nucleotide match to both a V gene segment and a J gene segment. Rearrangements were called productive when the CDR3 lacked stop codons and stayed in frame with V and J; all others were non-productive. Following IMGT convention, CDR3 was defined as the stretch from the second conserved V-encoded cysteine up to the conserved J-encoded phenylalanine. The earlier analysis of 587 of the donors excluded sequences that lacked an unambiguous match to a single V gene segment. An earlier analysis of fewer than 750 of the donors called V segments functional above 56.7% productive rearrangements and segregating when the between-donor standard deviation exceeded 5%. A statistical classification framework was built to diagnose cytomegalovirus status from the catalog of TCR beta chain sequences. In a later analysis, V and J genes were assigned by comparing TCR nucleotide sequences against IMGT/GENE-DB human TR gene sequences. Using the TCRdist pipeline, a later analysis assigned CDR3 sequences along with most-parsimonious VDJ recombination scenarios. In a later analysis, each TCR beta chain was defined by its CDR3 amino acid sequence together with its V-gene family, and reads lacking a unique V-gene family were excluded. To address suspected cross-contamination and a sequencing artifact, a later analysis removed under 600 highly shared, low-generation-probability nucleotide sequences. In a later analysis, a clonal expansion index for each public chain was calculated from normalized within-repertoire ranks of inferred template counts. Generation probabilities in a later analysis came from a VDJ recombination model fitted to out-of-frame rearrangements, and those results were checked against IGoR. In a later analysis, hypergeometric tests were used to score TCR-TCR, TCR-HLA and TCR-CMV co-occurrence, with a repertoire-size bias correction applied to TCR pairs. To estimate false discovery rates, a later analysis permuted the HLA or CMV assignments 20 times. In a later analysis, co-occurring TCRs were grouped using DBSCAN, with TCRdist sequence similarity added in when clustering inside HLA-allele-positive subsets. Co-occurrence clustering excluded repertoires with fewer than 30,000 or more than 120,000 public chains, plus five with anomalous nucleotide sharing. TCRdb took over this immuneACCESS table, retaining in-frame rearrangements with V and J assigned. Such tables are incomplete; in checked studies, under half of the missing clones stem from an unresolved V gene, and the remainder is unexplained. V and J calls and clone size are as listed in that table; D and trimming were resolved from the DNA. Across this sample there are about 140,000 clones, with approximately 77% seen only once. More than 4.5% of the sample is in the top ten clones.

The cohort was made up of 500 to 850 healthy bone marrow donors. At the time of sampling, all cohort members were nominally healthy, though unrecorded immune exposures were likely present. The donor was CMV seronegative and was included in the group of 352 seronegative cohort members. A peripheral blood sample was collected from each donor, and TCR beta sequencing was performed on peripheral blood mononuclear cells. Genomic DNA was extracted from the blood cell samples with the Qiagen DNeasy Blood Extraction Kit. This entry is derived from a study of cytomegalovirus exposure and HLA in healthy donors (dated by TCRdb to 2017 to 2019). With respect to the entire study: In an earlier analysis of approximately 500 of the donors, approximately 300 Gb of sequence data and approximately 120 million unique TCR beta sequences from about 180 million T cells were reported. HLA typing included class I and class II loci at four-digit resolution. To study patterns of TCR occurrence, a later analysis re-analyzed previously published TCR beta repertoires from more than 550 donors and added high-resolution HLA genotyping. Four to six DR-DQ haplotypes were handled as single units for association and clustering, since linkage in the cohort was strong. Every discovery cohort repertoire had been produced on one sequencing platform. Besides the first cohort of 666 subjects, a separate validation cohort made up of 120 different subjects was used. To decide whether each TCR beta V gene segment behaved as functional or pseudogenic, an earlier analysis of several hundred of the donors relied on high-throughput TCR beta sequencing. Among the approximately 400 genotyped donors, 81% belonged to the genetic ancestry cluster associated with self-reported Caucasian donors. The number of donors typed differed by locus, with roughly 629-640 for A, B, C, DRB1 and DQB1, around 520 for DQA1, over 600 for DPA1, and around 450 for DPB1. In the later analysis, no new phenotypic data were used to find candidate immune exposures; instead, reliance was placed on TCR beta sequences and their occurrence across donors. The study aimed to test whether signatures of past pathogen exposure could be identified by cataloging public T cell receptors. Donor age, sex, ethnicity and CMV serostatus were compiled together with the repertoire data. The T cell repertoires of 550 to 850 subjects were profiled by immunosequencing and related to cytomegalovirus serostatus. Genome-wide SNP genotypes for about 55% of the roughly 670 donors were used in a later genetic analysis, which treated that subset as a discovery cohort. An early release covering roughly 600 HLA-typed donors comprised about 290 gigabases of sequencing data and 65 million to 100 million unique TCR sequences. Among some 400 genotyped donors of the cohort, an average of approximately 200,000 unique TCR beta nucleotide sequences was sequenced per donor, of which about 18% were non-productive. To predict cytomegalovirus infection status, the study brought together high-throughput TCR immunosequencing, statistical association of individual TCRs with disease status, and machine learning. What the authors observed across the whole study: Strong co-occurrence of HLA alleles, especially DR and DQ, made assigning TCR associations to individual alleles difficult. A later analysis reported that several top co-occurrence clusters appeared linked to parvovirus B19, influenza, CMV and Epstein-Barr virus. An association between a missense DCLRE1C variant and V-gene and J-gene trimming of TCR beta chains was found in a later genetic analysis and replicated in an independent cohort. Linkage disequilibrium might explain the correlated functional status among segregating V segments, but an unknown experimental factor could not be excluded. Seventeen rarely observed V segments, including chromosome 9 orphons, were excluded from the earlier analysis of about 500 of the donors because counts were too low. In an earlier analysis of about 550 of the donors, most TCR beta V segments were observed in productive rearrangements about 90% or about 30% of the time, broadly matching IMGT annotations. A later genetic analysis reported fewer N-insertions in productive TCRs among donors in an Asian-associated ancestry cluster than the roughly 720-donor mean. In both the original and validation cohorts, the classifier was reported to diagnose cytomegalovirus status with high specificity and sensitivity. According to the authors, the approach could potentially be generalized to other disease states and immunological phenotypes. In this cohort, only TCR beta chains were sequenced, and detectable features were limited by the absence of alpha or paired-chain data. Sequencing depth was assumed to be roughly uniform across donors in the presence/absence analyses, though that assumption may not hold. A cluster of highly shared sequence variants was judged likely to be a technical artifact of the sequencing pipeline. Three of the identified cytomegalovirus-associated TCR beta chains were confirmed in vitro to be specific for cytomegalovirus antigens. In a later analysis, the rate of TCR association differed among HLA loci, with DRB1 alleles having the most associated TCRs and HLA-C alleles having the fewest. Compared with equally common non-associated chains, HLA-associated TCR beta chains in a later analysis were more clonally expanded and had lower generation probabilities. Some IMGT-functional V segments, including TRBV6-2 and TRBV6-3, could not be distinguished by the 87-base-pair reads and were therefore excluded. Immune exposure information for the cohort was limited to CMV serostatus. In the study, about 150 TCR beta chains were listed as associated with cytomegalovirus. At a false discovery rate of 0.05, a later analysis linked under 20,000 TCR beta sequences to specific HLA alleles. HLA typing was unavailable for some donors at each locus, so association tests used only the typed subset. In a later analysis, most CMV-associated TCR beta chains were found to appear HLA-restricted, with HLA associations seemingly driven largely by CMV exposure. A further reported finding was that TCR beta sequences accurately predicted the HLA-A and HLA-B alleles for most subjects in the first cohort. Most TCR sequences were observed very rarely across donors, whereas some public TCRs were present in many individuals.

The CDR3 contains 14 residues, cysteine and phenylalanine counted. The only DNA kept is the CDR3, 42 bases in frame from the first base. According to the germline V gene (reference sequence), CDR1 reads LNHDA and CDR2 reads SQIVND. Material for sequencing was PBMCs. Recombination linked TRBV19 to TRBJ1-3; 8 bases in the middle match TRBD1. This TCR was sampled from a woman aged 45-59 years in good health and CMV-seronegative. The DNA reads as follows: TGTGCCAGTACCATCGACAGGGGAGGAAGCACCATATATTTT. This translates into CASTIDRGGSTIYF.